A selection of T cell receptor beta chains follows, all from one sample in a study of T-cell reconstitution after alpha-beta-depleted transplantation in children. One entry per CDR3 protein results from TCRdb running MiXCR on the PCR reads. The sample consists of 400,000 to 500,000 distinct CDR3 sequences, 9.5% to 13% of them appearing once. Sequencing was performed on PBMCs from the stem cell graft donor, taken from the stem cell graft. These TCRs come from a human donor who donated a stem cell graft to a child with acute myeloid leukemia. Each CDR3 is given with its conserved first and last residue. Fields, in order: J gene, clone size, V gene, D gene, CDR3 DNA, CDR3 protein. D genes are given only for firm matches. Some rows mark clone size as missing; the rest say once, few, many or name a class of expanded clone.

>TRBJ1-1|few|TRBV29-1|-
TGCAGCGTTGATCGACAGCTGAACACTGAAGCTTTCTTT
CSVDRQLNTEAFF
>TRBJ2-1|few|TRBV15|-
TGTGCCACCAGCAGAGACTACATGGTGAGCAATGAGCAGTTCTTC
CATSRDYMVSNEQFF
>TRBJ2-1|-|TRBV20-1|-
TGCAGTGCTAACGGGCGGGGGCATAATGAGCAGTTCTTC
CSANGRGHNEQFF
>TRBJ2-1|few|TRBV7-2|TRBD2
TGTGCCAGCAGCTTTAGCGGGGGGCTAGCAAGTGAGCAGTTCTTC
CASSFSGGLASEQFF
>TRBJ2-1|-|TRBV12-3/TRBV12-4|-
TGTGCCAGCAGTTCCACCCTCCGGGAAGGGAATGAGCAGTTCTTC
CASSSTLREGNEQFF
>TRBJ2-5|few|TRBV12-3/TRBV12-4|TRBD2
TGTGCCAGCAGTTTAGTGTCAGGACTAGCGGGAGGAGAGACCCAGTACTTC
CASSLVSGLAGGETQYF
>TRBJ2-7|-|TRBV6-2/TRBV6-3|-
TGTGCCAGCAGTTACTTACGCATCGGGAGCTCCTACGAGCAGTACTTC
CASSYLRIGSSYEQYF
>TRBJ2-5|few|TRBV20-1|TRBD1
TGCAGTGCTAACAGGGACAGCCAAGAGACCCAGTACTTC
CSANRDSQETQYF
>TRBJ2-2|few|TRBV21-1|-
TGTGCCAGCAGCAGGCACAAAACCACCGGGGAGCTGTTTTTT
CASSRHKTTGELFF
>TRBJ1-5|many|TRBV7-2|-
TGTGCCAGCAGCTTTCCAGGGCTCAATCAGCCCCAGCATTTT
CASSFPGLNQPQHF
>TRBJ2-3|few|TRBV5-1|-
TGCGCCAGCAGCTGGCTAGGTGCAGATACGCAGTATTTT
CASSWLGADTQYF
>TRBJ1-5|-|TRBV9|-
TGTGCCAGCAGCGTAGGAGGGATGAGCAATCAGCCCCAGCATTTT
CASSVGGMSNQPQHF
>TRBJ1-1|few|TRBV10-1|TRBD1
TGCGCCAGCACTCCCGGACAGGGAAGCACTGAAGCTTTCTTT
CASTPGQGSTEAFF
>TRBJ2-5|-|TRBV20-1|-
TGCAGTGCTTCCTTCCGACACGCCCCGGATGAGACCCAGTACTTC
CSASFRHAPDETQYF
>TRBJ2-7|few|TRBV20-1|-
TGCAGTGCGAAGACTCGCCTCAGCTCCTACGAGCAGTACTTC
CSAKTRLSSYEQYF
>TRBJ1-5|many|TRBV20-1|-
TGCAGTGCTGCAAAGGCACGCTCTCAGCCCCAGCATTTT
CSAAKARSQPQHF
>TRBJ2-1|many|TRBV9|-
TGTGCCAGCAGCGTATCTCAGGCCACCTACAATGAGCAGTTCTTC
CASSVSQATYNEQFF
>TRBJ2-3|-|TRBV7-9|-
TGTGCCAGCAGCTTAGAGGGTTCGGCAGATACGCAGTATTTT
CASSLEGSADTQYF
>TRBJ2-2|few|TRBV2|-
TGTGCCAGCAGTGACGGGGCGACCGGGGAGCTGTTTTTT
CASSDGATGELFF
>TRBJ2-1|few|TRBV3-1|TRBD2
TGTGCCAGCAGCCAACGACTAGCGGGAAGGAATGAGCAGTTCTTC
CASSQRLAGRNEQFF
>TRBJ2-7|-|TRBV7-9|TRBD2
TGTGCCAGCGGGCGGGAGGGGAGGGCATCGGAGCAGTACTTC
CASGREGRASEQYF
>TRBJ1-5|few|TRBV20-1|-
TGCAGTGCCAGCCTGGGGACCGATCAGCCCCAGCATTTT
CSASLGTDQPQHF